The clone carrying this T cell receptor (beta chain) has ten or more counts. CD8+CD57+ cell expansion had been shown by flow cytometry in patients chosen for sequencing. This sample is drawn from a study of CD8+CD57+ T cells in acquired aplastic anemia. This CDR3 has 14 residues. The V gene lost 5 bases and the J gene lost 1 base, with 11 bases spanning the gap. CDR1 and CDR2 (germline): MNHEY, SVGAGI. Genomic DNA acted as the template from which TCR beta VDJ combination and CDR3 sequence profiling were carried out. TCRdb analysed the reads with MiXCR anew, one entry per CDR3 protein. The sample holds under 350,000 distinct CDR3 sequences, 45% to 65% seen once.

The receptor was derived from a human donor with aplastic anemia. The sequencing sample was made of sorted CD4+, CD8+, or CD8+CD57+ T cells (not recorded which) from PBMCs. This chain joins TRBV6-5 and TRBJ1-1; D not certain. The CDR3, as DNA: TGTGCCAGCAGTGCCCCCGGGTCGAACACTGAAGCTTTCTTT. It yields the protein CASSAPGSNTEAFF.